This T cell receptor (beta chain) stems from a study of T cells in localized non-small cell lung cancer. Clones were sequenced by immunoSEQ multiplex PCR, and TCRdb holds only the in-frame ones, with some missing. The data show 70,000 to 80,000 clones, 88% seen once. The CDR3 spans 12 residues. CDR1 and CDR2 from the germline V gene are SQVTM and ANQGSEA. The V segment lost 2 bases and the J segment 13 bases; nucleotides outside the gene matches: 10. In the case of this clone: Its antigen is currently unknown.

Study-wide points: Uninvolved adjacent lung showed peak T cell clonality, exceeding tumor.

The sample consisted of peripheral blood, taken before any cancer treatment. The TCR comes from a woman aged 35 to 69 with stage I squamous cell lung carcinoma. This chain connects TRBV29-1 to TRBJ2-5, with 7 bases that match TRBD2. The CDR3 loop is CSVELHSTSMYF. In DNA form, the CDR3 reads TGCAGCGTTGAACTTCACTCGACTAGCATGTACTTC.